This T cell receptor beta chain derives from a study of immune evolution from preneoplasia to lung adenocarcinoma. Notes on the study in general: Later-stage lesions seemingly showed higher T cell density and diversity than normal lung.

This clone was observed once. Its antigen is not identified. This table comes from immunoSEQ multiplex PCR, and its TCRdb copy is limited to in-frame clones, with some not included. Of roughly 8,300 clones in the sample, approximately 83% were seen once. The germline gives CDR1 SGHRS, CDR2 YFSETQ. The CDR3 is made up of 17 amino acids. Trimming removed 3 bases at V and 0 bases at J, with 16 bases between. Patient tissue came from resections in Japan or China, 2014–2017. This sequence joins TRBV5-1 and TRBJ2-4; a possible D gene is TRBD1 (6 bases). Input material: FFPE minimally invasive lung adenocarcinoma tissue. The clonotype comes from a person aged 65 to 85 with lung adenocarcinoma. CDR3 nucleotide sequence: TGCGCCAGCAGCTGGGGACAAGTAACTATAGCCAAAAACATTCAGTACTTC. It specifies CASSWGQVTIAKNIQYF. Full variable domain (outside the CDR3, taken from reference TRBV5-1 and TRBJ2-4): KAGVTQTPRYLIKTRGQQVTLSCSPISGHRSVSWYQQTPGQGLQFLFEYFSETQRNKGNFPGRFSGRQFSNSRSEMNVSTLELGDSALYLCASSWGQVTIAKNIQYFGAGTRLSVL.